These 18 T cell receptor beta chains were sequenced from one sample in a study of identical twins. TCRdb fed the 5' RACE reads into MiXCR, producing one record per CDR3 protein. In the table there are a few hundred thousand distinct CDR3 sequences, approximately 24% of which are singletons. This sample was also put to use in a study of T cells expressing NK-cell markers.

The sample consisted of CD4+ T cells sorted from blood. The receptor source for this set is a woman between 18 and 29 years old in good health.

The V call is TRBV20-1, the J call TRBJ2-5, with 10 bases fitting TRBD2. The trim removed 5 bases at V and 6 bases at J, leaving 6 bases unmatched. The germline CDR1 and CDR2 sequences are DFQATT and SNEGSKA (reference sequence). This CDR3 is built from 13 residues. CDR3 sequence (DNA): TGCAGTGCTTCACTAGCGGGACTGAAGACCCAGTACTTC. Translating it yields CSASLAGLKTQYF.

The chain employs TRBV9 and TRBJ2-6; D possibly uses TRBD1 or TRBD2 (5 bases each). Germline values: CDR1 SGDLS, CDR2 YYNGEE. V lost 0 bases and J 2 bases, leaving 24 bases between the germline ends. CDR3 size: 21 residues. The CDR3 DNA reads as TGTGCCAGCAGCGTAGGTAGGGACGGCTCTCTACCACTCGCTGGGGCCAACGTCCTGACTTTC. It specifies CASSVGRDGSLPLAGANVLTF.

This clonotype was found a few times. The rearrangement uses TRBV4-3 and TRBJ2-1; perhaps TRBD2 as D (5 bases). CDR1 and CDR2 from the germline V gene are LGHNA and YSLEER. With 4 bases removed from V and 3 bases from J, the gap between germline ends came to 13 bases. This CDR3 is 15 amino acids long. CDR3: CASSRFNRDYNEQFF. DNA for the CDR3: TGCGCCAGCAGCCGATTCAACCGGGACTACAATGAGCAGTTCTTC.

This clonotype was seen a handful of times. The V call is TRBV10-3, the J call TRBJ1-2; weak D call: TRBD1 (6 bases). This CDR3 contains 14 residues. CDR1 is ENHRY, CDR2 SYGVKD, per germline. V was trimmed by 7 bases and J by 5 bases, leaving 17 bases between them. This CDR3 reads CAIKGDSYVYGYTF. The CDR3 DNA is TGTGCCATCAAGGGGGACTCGTATGTATATGGCTACACCTTC.

As to this clonotype: Germline is not matched at one junction end, which may reflect a read error. The CDR3 nucleotides are TGTGCTAGCAGCTTATGGCATCAGCCCCAGCATTTT. This codes for CASSLWHQPQHF. V usage is TRBV7-7 and J usage is TRBJ1-5; D ambiguous. CDR3 size: 12 residues. Per germline, CDR1 SSHAT and CDR2 FNYEAQ (reference sequence).

In this sample, this clonotype turned up a few times. The chain employs TRBV4-2 and TRBJ2-7, with D unclear. The germline CDR1 and CDR2 sequences are LGHNA and YNFKEQ. Deletions cut 0 bases from V and 6 bases from J, with 9 bases between. There are 13 residues in the CDR3. CDR3: CASSQEKGFEQYF. DNA for the CDR3: TGTGCCAGCAGCCAAGAGAAAGGTTTCGAGCAGTACTTC.

The DNA for the CDR3 is TGTGCCAGCAGCCCCGAGACCGCACAGCCCTATGGCTACACCTTC. Translating gives CASSPETAQPYGYTF. V is TRBV7-6 and J is TRBJ1-2; no clear D gene. Deletions cut 5 bases from V and 4 bases from J, with 17 bases between. The CDR3 length is 15 residues. Germline V lookup: CDR1 SGHVS, CDR2 FNYEAQ. Full variable domain (rest looked up from reference TRBV7-6 and TRBJ1-2): GAGVSQSPRYKVTKRGQDVALRCDPISGHVSLYWYRQALGQGPEFLTYFNYEAQQDKSGLPNDRFSAERPEGSISTLTIQRTEQRDSAMYRCASSPETAQPYGYTFGSGTRLTVV.

This clonotype showed up just a few times. The chain couples TRBV28 to TRBJ2-3, with D perhaps matching TRBD1 (6 bases). This CDR3 has 13 amino acids. V lost 8 bases to trimming and J lost 4 bases, with 13 bases between them. Germline CDR1 and CDR2: MDHEN and SYDVKM. CDR3 sequence: CASRQEVPDTQYF. CDR3 sequence (DNA): TGTGCCAGCCGACAGGAAGTCCCAGATACGCAGTATTTT.

This clonotype was picked up a small number of times. This chain connects TRBV3-1 to TRBJ2-1, with TRBD2 matching over 11 bases. The trim removed 0 bases at V and 7 bases at J, leaving 8 bases unmatched. CDR1 and CDR2 (germline): LGHDT, YNNKEL (reference sequence). There are 17 residues in the CDR3. The CDR3: CASSQDHLAGGYNEQFF. The CDR3 DNA is TGTGCCAGCAGCCAAGATCACCTAGCGGGAGGCTATAATGAGCAGTTCTTC.

The chain couples TRBV12-3 or TRBV12-4 to TRBJ2-3, with 13 bases identical to TRBD2. The V and J ends lost 5 bases and 5 bases, in that order; junction bases with no gene match: 7. CDR3 size: 16 residues. The CDR3 sequence is CASSPLAGGPGDTQYF. The CDR3 nucleotides are TGTGCCAGCAGTCCACTAGCGGGGGGGCCCGGAGATACGCAGTATTTT.

At least ten counts were recorded for this clonotype. The V call is TRBV12-3 or TRBV12-4, the J call TRBJ1-2; D gene unclear. V was shortened by 6 bases and J by 1 base, with 9 bases between the two germline ends. This CDR3 is built from 13 residues. As DNA, the CDR3 is TGTGCCAGCAGCTCGGGGATTAACTATGGCTACACCTTC. Residues: CASSSGINYGYTF.

The chain combines TRBV29-1 with TRBJ2-7; TRBD1 aligns across 7 bases. The V and J ends lost 6 bases and 7 bases, in that order; junction bases with no gene match: 18. Germline CDR1 and CDR2: SQVTM and ANQGSEA. The CDR3 runs to 15 residues. CDR3 bases: TGCAGCGTGGCTCATCGACAGGGAAGGGTTAAAGAGCAGTACTTC. Its protein product is CSVAHRQGRVKEQYF.

This clonotype was counted only a few times. The rearrangement uses TRBV27 and TRBJ2-3; D perhaps matches TRBD1 (6 bases). The CDR3 loop spans 17 amino acids. Trimming removed 5 bases at V and 1 base at J, with 19 bases between. In germline, CDR1 is MNHEY, CDR2 SMNVEV (reference sequence). CDR3 nucleotide sequence: TGTGCCAGCAGTGGTAGCATCCAGGGGATTGGCACAGATACGCAGTATTTT. Protein sequence: CASSGSIQGIGTDTQYF.

The rearrangement joins TRBV20-1 to TRBJ2-2, with no clear D. This CDR3 is built from 13 residues. Germline-derived CDR1 and CDR2 are DFQATT and SNEGSKA (reference sequence). With 6 bases removed from V and 5 bases from J, the gap between germline ends came to 13 bases. The CDR3 sequence: CSAWAGRTGELFF. The CDR3 DNA is TGCAGTGCGTGGGCAGGACGAACCGGGGAGCTGTTTTTT.

This clonotype was seen only a few times. This chain uses TRBV9 with TRBJ2-5, with a weak D call TRBD2 (5 bases). This CDR3 spans 13 amino acids. With 7 bases removed from V and 5 bases from J, the gap between germline ends came to 15 bases. Germline loops: CDR1 SGDLS, CDR2 YYNGEE. The CDR3 region has the DNA TGTGCCAGCGGTGTCCGCTCGGGGGAGACCCAGTACTTC. It specifies CASGVRSGETQYF. Full variable domain (rest looked up from reference TRBV9 and TRBJ2-5): DSGVTQTPKHLITATGQRVTLRCSPRSGDLSVYWYQQSLDQGLQFLIQYYNGEERAKGNILERFSAQQFPDLHSELNLSSLELGDSALYFCASGVRSGETQYFGPGTRLLVL.

The CDR3, as DNA: TGTGCCAGCAGCTCGGGGATAAGCACAGATACGCAGTATTTT. It is translated as CASSSGISTDTQYF. The gene calls are TRBV7-2 and TRBJ2-3; possible D gene TRBD2, 5 bases. V dropped 4 bases and J dropped 0 bases, with 8 bases sitting between them. Germline CDR1 and CDR2: SGHTA and FQGNSA. The CDR3 runs to 14 residues.

The CDR3 region is CASSALPRGYGYTF. For the CDR3, the DNA is TGTGCCAGCAGCGCACTTCCCCGGGGCTATGGCTACACCTTC. V gene TRBV9 combines with J gene TRBJ1-2; D remains ambiguous. With 3 bases removed from V and 4 bases from J, the gap between germline ends came to 13 bases. Germline V gene sequence: CDR1 SGDLS, CDR2 YYNGEE. The CDR3 spans 14 residues.

The CDR3 loop is CSARSGQGTEAFF. CDR3 in DNA: TGCAGTGCTAGATCCGGACAGGGTACTGAAGCTTTCTTT. V gene TRBV20-1 combines with J gene TRBJ1-1; 8 bases line up with TRBD1. The germline V gene encodes CDR1 DFQATT and CDR2 SNEGSKA (reference sequence). This CDR3 contains 13 residues. The V and J ends lost 2 bases and 5 bases, in that order; junction bases with no gene match: 4.